This T cell receptor beta chain was captured in a study of blood T cells in healthy people across ages (dated by TCRdb to between 2014 and 2016). Describing the broader study: In model experiments, template switching captured roughly one uniquely barcoded TCR beta cDNA molecule for every two T cells. To avoid experimental bias, donors of different ages were spread randomly across the sequencing lanes. Four age groups were formed from the donors: young (average about 17 years), middle-aged (approximately 41), aged (more than 55) and long-lived (less than 85). Two additional independent replicas of 1 million unique cDNA reads from the same blood draw were analyzed for two donors (one aged 18 to 30 and one aged 80 or older). The study measured age-related changes in TCR beta repertoire diversity using deep sequencing normalized with unique cDNA molecular identifiers. Points the paper makes about the study in general: Observed TCR beta diversity correlated strongly with the percentage of naive T cells measured by flow cytometry. Because the CMV infection status of the donors was unknown, age-related changes in expanded clonotypes may potentially have been confounded. Observed TCR beta diversity per million T cells fell roughly linearly with age, and a significant reduction was already apparent by age about 43. Total diversity estimates from one million sequenced T cells were considered lower bounds and underestimates. Compared with the aged group, the long-lived group had more naive CD4+ T cells, fewer expanded clones and increased TCR diversity, suggesting age selection. Conclusive comparison of naive and antigen-experienced compartments was prevented by the profiling of bulk unsorted PBMCs.

Remarks on this clonotype: Its antigen specificity is not known. Base qualities are not at hand, and no much larger clone is one base apart.

The library was produced with 5' RACE. Reads for this sample came from an Illumina HiSeq 2500. A second PCR of about 6 to 12 cycles was run with a J-beta primer mix and a sample-barcoded 5' primer. Each TCR beta cDNA molecule received a unique molecular identifier from a template-switch 5' adaptor carrying 12 random nucleotides. Each sample yielded at least 3 million CDR3-containing paired-end reads. First-strand cDNA was synthesized from all RNA with the Mint cDNA synthesis kit, primed by a TRBC-specific oligonucleotide. Following uracil-DNA glycosylase treatment, all cDNA underwent a first 18-cycle PCR with the universal primers M1SS and BC2_uni_R. Under the source paper's analysis protocol: For normalization, 1 million high-quality reads were randomly selected from each sample, with every read carrying a distinct molecular identifier. Instead of being binned into consensus sequences, reads with shared molecular identifiers were discarded. MiTCR, with a Q25 quality threshold and the strictest error-elimination algorithm, was used for CDR3 identification, clonotype clustering and error correction. A nonparametric unseen species model with Euler transformation was used to estimate a lower bound on total TCR beta diversity. TCRdb redid the processing of the public reads, applying fastp at Q25 and MiXCR, and retained in-frame beta chains. Merged by CDR3 protein, the rows form single entries marked with the most common genes and DNA. The V and J calls, along with clone size, are taken from TCRdb and not from the paper's own processing. Recorded for this sample are 1,300,000 or so distinct CDR3 sequences; 55% to 75% of them occurred a single time. The top ten constitute 6.5% to 8.5% of the sample.

The donors were roughly 39 Caucasian individuals from Russia, aged 6 to 90 years, who were systemically healthy. Approximately 9.3 milliliters of peripheral blood were collected from each donor into EDTA-treated Vacutainer tubes. PBMCs were isolated by Ficoll-Paque density-gradient centrifugation, with at least 6 million obtained per sample. Trizol reagent was used to extract total RNA from PBMCs, with at least 6 micrograms per sample. For every donor, an aliquot of PBMCs went through flow cytometry to measure the percentages of naive CD45RAhigh/CD27high T cells. This sequence originates from a man between 18 and 35 years old in good health. Sequenced material: blood.

In nucleotide form, the sequence is TGTGCCAGCAGCGGGCCTAACTATGGCTACACCTTC. It specifies CASSGPNYGYTF. This chain is built from TRBV7-9 and TRBJ1-2; the D gene lacks a confident call. From the cysteine through the phenylalanine, the CDR3 covers 12 amino acids. The CDR3 DNA has 36 bases and is translated from base 1. V gives up 5 bases and J gives up 0 bases, and the segment between their germline ends measures 4 bases. Via the germline V gene (reference sequence), CDR1 is SEHNR and CDR2 FQNEAQ.